This T cell receptor beta chain stems from a study of T cell changes during pregnancy in multiple sclerosis. Sequencing was performed with immunoSEQ multiplex PCR; in TCRdb, only in-frame clones are kept and a portion is missing. The data contain some 120,000 clones, roughly 92% of them seen just once; the ten biggest clones take up less than 7.5%. Trimming at V came to 7 bases and at J to 5 bases, leaving 11 bases not matched to a gene. Germline assignment: CDR1 SNHLY and CDR2 FYNNEI. The CDR3 is 14 residues long. The gene calls are TRBV2 and TRBJ2-7, with 7 bases identical to TRBD1. Sequencing used peripheral blood, obtained before pregnancy. This clonotype was sampled from a female donor with multiple sclerosis, enrolled in a pregnancy study. Here the CDR3 DNA reads TGTGCCAGCATGCGGCCCACAGGGGCCCACGAGCAGTACTTC. It yields the protein CASMRPTGAHEQYF. The whole variable domain, filled in from reference TRBV2 and TRBJ2-7, reads EPEVTQTPSHQVTQMGQEVILRCVPISNHLYFYWYRQILGQKVEFLVSFYNNEISEKSEIFDDQFSVERPDGSNFTLKIRSTKLEDSAMYFCASMRPTGAHEQYFGPGTRLTVT.